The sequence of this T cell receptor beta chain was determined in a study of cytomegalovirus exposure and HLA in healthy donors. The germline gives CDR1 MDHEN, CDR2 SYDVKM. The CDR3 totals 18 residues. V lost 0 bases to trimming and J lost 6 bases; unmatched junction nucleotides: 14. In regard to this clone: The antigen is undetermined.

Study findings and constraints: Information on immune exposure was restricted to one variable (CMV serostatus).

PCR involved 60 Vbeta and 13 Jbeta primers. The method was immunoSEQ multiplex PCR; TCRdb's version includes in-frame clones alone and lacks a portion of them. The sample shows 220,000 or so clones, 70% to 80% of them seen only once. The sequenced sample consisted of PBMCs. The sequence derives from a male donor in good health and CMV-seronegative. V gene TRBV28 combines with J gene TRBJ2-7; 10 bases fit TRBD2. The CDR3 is CASSLCEGGTSVDCEQYF. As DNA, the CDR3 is TGTGCCAGCAGTTTATGCGAAGGTGGGACTAGCGTTGACTGCGAGCAGTACTTC.